Presented here are 21 T cell receptor beta chains from one specimen sequenced in a study of graft-versus-host responses after intestinal transplantation. Clones were sequenced by immunoSEQ multiplex PCR, and TCRdb holds only the in-frame ones, with some missing. The table includes 29,000 or so clones, about 80% detected once. Once graft tissue had been processed, intraepithelial and lamina propria lymphocytes were released. The material sequenced was ileum tissue, taken 98 days after intestinal transplantation. These receptor sequences come from a human patient who received an intestinal transplant, so some T cells may come from the graft donor.

In its sample, this clone was seen a few times. The gene calls are TRBV10-3 and TRBJ2-7; 7 nucleotides match TRBD1. Per germline, CDR1 ENHRY and CDR2 SYGVKD. CDR3 length equals 11 residues. Trimming cost V 9 bases and J 5 bases; bases outside gene matches: 4. The DNA for the CDR3 is TGTGCCATACAGACAGGGCACGAGCAGTACTTC. Protein: CAIQTGHEQYF.

In this sample, this clone turned up a few times. The chain is built from TRBV5-8 and TRBJ1-6; maybe TRBD1 (5 bases). Germline values: CDR1 SGHTS, CDR2 YDEGEE. Trimming removed 4 bases from V and 10 bases from J, with 21 bases in between. This CDR3 comprises 16 residues. For the CDR3, the DNA is TGTGCCAGCAGCCAGCCCCGATTAGGGGATCGGTCACCCCTCCACTTT. Translation gives CASSQPRLGDRSPLHF.

This rearrangement joins TRBV6-6 to TRBJ1-2; 10 positions match TRBD1. This CDR3 contains 14 residues. Unmatched junction bases numbered 7, after V lost 4 bases and J lost 8 bases. The germline V gene encodes CDR1 MNHNY and CDR2 SVGAGI (reference sequence). CDR3 sequence: CASSSDRGLGGYTF. The CDR3 DNA is TGTGCCAGCAGTTCCGACAGGGGGCTGGGGGGCTACACCTTC.

In its sample, this clone was seen a few times. This chain uses TRBV5-1 with TRBJ1-2; D uncertain. The CDR3 length is 16 residues. V shed 2 bases and J shed 0 bases, with 14 bases lying between them. CDR1 and CDR2 from the germline V gene are SGHRS and YFSETQ. The CDR3 sequence is CASSFSPETANYGYTF. The CDR3 DNA reads as TGCGCCAGCAGCTTTAGTCCGGAAACAGCTAACTATGGCTACACCTTC.

V usage is TRBV4-1 and J usage is TRBJ1-6, with D unclear. Trimming left V 1 base short and J 13 bases short, with 23 bases between. Looked up from germline, CDR1 is MGHRA and CDR2 is YSYEKL. The CDR3 is made up of 17 amino acids. CDR3 sequence: CASSQGGLALALSPLHF. The CDR3 DNA reads as TGCGCCAGCAGCCAAGGAGGCCTGGCCCTTGCTTTATCCCCCCTCCACTTT.

The chain employs TRBV2 and TRBJ2-1; TRBD1 matches at 8 bases. V shed 8 bases, J shed 9 bases, and the junction held 15 bases outside the gene matches. The CDR3 consists of 15 residues. Germline V gene lookup returns CDR1 SNHLY and CDR2 FYNNEI. This CDR3 is CASSSGTGLMAEQFF. The CDR3 nucleotides are TGTGCCAGCTCCTCCGGGACAGGCCTTATGGCTGAGCAGTTCTTC.

The DNA of the CDR3 is TGCGCCAGCAGCCACATAGCGGGGGGGAACTACGAGCAGTACTTC. It specifies CASSHIAGGNYEQYF. The chain links TRBV4-1 to TRBJ2-7; 11 nucleotides align to TRBD2. After removal of 3 bases from V and 3 bases from J, the junction contained 4 bases not matched to a gene. Germline CDR1 is MGHRA and CDR2 is YSYEKL. This CDR3 has 15 residues.

The genes are TRBV27 and TRBJ1-5, with unresolved D. From germline, CDR1 is MNHEY and CDR2 SMNVEV (reference sequence). V dropped 4 bases and J dropped 7 bases, with 8 bases sitting between them. The CDR3 is 12 residues long. The CDR3 bases are TGTGCCAGCAGTTCCCAAGGCCAGCCCCAGCATTTT. Translating it yields CASSSQGQPQHF.

This sequence joins TRBV5-4 and TRBJ2-2, with 8 bases aligning to TRBD1. CDR1 and CDR2 (germline): SGHNT, YYREEE (reference sequence). With 3 bases clipped from V and 0 bases from J, the junction kept 4 bases outside the gene matches. The CDR3 is made up of 16 amino acids. CDR3 amino acids: CASSSGQAANTGELFF. CDR3 in DNA: TGTGCCAGCAGCTCGGGACAGGCCGCGAACACCGGGGAGCTGTTTTTT.

On this clone: Other nucleotide sequences from this sample produce the same CDR3. The V and J genes are TRBV5-1 and TRBJ2-7; D could derive from TRBD1 or TRBD2 (6 bases each). The CDR3 covers 16 residues. From germline, CDR1 is SGHRS and CDR2 YFSETQ. Trimming left V 0 bases short and J 0 bases short, with 13 bases between. CDR3 protein: CASSLVGGLSSYEQYF. CDR3 nucleotides: TGCGCCAGCAGCTTGGTGGGGGGCTTAAGCTCCTACGAGCAGTACTTC.

The chain uses TRBV2 and TRBJ2-3; D unclear. V was pared by 4 bases and J by 4 bases, with 3 bases between. Germline V gene data show CDR1 as SNHLY and CDR2 as FYNNEI. The CDR3 has 11 amino acids. This CDR3 reads CASSGADTQYF. The DNA of the CDR3 is TGTGCCAGCAGTGGAGCAGATACGCAGTATTTT.

This clone has a single count. The rearrangement links TRBV29-1 to TRBJ1-2, with 9 bases aligning to TRBD1. The J segment lost 4 bases and the V segment lost 3 bases, leaving 3 bases of the junction unmatched. Germline-derived CDR1 and CDR2 are SQVTM and ANQGSEA. CDR3 length equals 13 residues. Here the CDR3 DNA reads TGCAGCGTTGAGACAGGGGGTACCTATGGCTACACCTTC. Its translation: CSVETGGTYGYTF.

The chain has TRBV9 and TRBJ2-7; 11 bases agree with TRBD2. CDR3 length: 17 amino acids. Trimming cost V 3 bases and J 3 bases; bases outside gene matches: 11. In germline, CDR1 is SGDLS, CDR2 YYNGEE. The CDR3 region is CASSASSGTSGIYEQYF. CDR3 coding DNA: TGTGCCAGCAGCGCATCCTCCGGGACTAGCGGAATCTACGAGCAGTACTTC.

This chain connects TRBV4-2 to TRBJ2-3; D unresolved. Trimming removed 0 bases from V and 6 bases from J, with 10 bases in between. From germline, CDR1 is LGHNA and CDR2 YNFKEQ. CDR3 size: 14 residues. The CDR3 DNA reads as TGTGCCAGCAGCCAAGAACTCAAGCTGGATACGCAGTATTTT. The encoded protein is CASSQELKLDTQYF.

The chain has TRBV4-2 and TRBJ2-1; D call uncertain. V lost 3 bases and J 6 bases, leaving 9 bases between the germline ends. The CDR3 contains 13 residues. Germline CDR1 and CDR2: LGHNA and YNFKEQ. The CDR3 protein is CASSQGKLNEQFF. The CDR3 nucleotides read TGTGCCAGCAGCCAGGGGAAACTCAATGAGCAGTTCTTC.

The DNA of the CDR3 is TGTGCCTGGAGGGTCTGGATAGGGAACGAGCAGTACTTC. It codes for CAWRVWIGNEQYF. The chain joins TRBV30 to TRBJ2-7; D not certain. Deletions cut 3 bases from V and 5 bases from J, with 14 bases between. The CDR3 runs 13 residues. Germline V gene data show CDR1 as GTSNPN and CDR2 as SVGIG (reference sequence). Variable domain in full (rest from reference TRBV30 and TRBJ2-7): SQTIHQWPATLVQPVGSPLSLECTVEGTSNPNLYWYRQAAGRGLQLLFYSVGIGQISSEVPQNLSASRPQDRQFILSSKKLLLSDSGFYLCAWRVWIGNEQYFGPGTRLTVT.

The sample holds a few counts of this clone. V is TRBV4-1 and J is TRBJ1-2, with 7 nucleotides matching TRBD1. Germline CDR1 is MGHRA and CDR2 is YSYEKL. V gave up 3 bases and J gave up 3 bases; unmatched junction bases: 7. The CDR3 is made up of 15 amino acids. CDR3 residues: CASSHRQGGDYGYTF. As DNA, the CDR3 is TGCGCCAGCAGCCACCGACAGGGCGGGGACTATGGCTACACCTTC.

J is TRBJ2-7 and V is TRBV27; D ambiguous. CDR3 length: 13 amino acids. CDR1 is MNHEY and CDR2 is SMNVEV in the germline V gene (reference sequence). Between the trimmed V and J ends, which lost 2 bases and 6 bases, there was a span of 11 bases. Here the CDR3 DNA reads TGTGCCAGCAGTTTAGGTCTCGGGTCCGAGCAGTACTTC. Its translation is CASSLGLGSEQYF.

The V and J genes are TRBV6-1 and TRBJ1-1; D possibly corresponds to TRBD1 (6 bases). Germline assignment: CDR1 MNHNS and CDR2 SASEGT. The ends were cut back, 8 bases at V and 0 bases at J, with 13 bases in the middle. The CDR3 has 14 amino acids. The CDR3 region is CASAPTGMNTEAFF. The CDR3 DNA reads as TGTGCCAGCGCGCCGACAGGCATGAACACTGAAGCTTTCTTT.

The J gene is TRBJ1-1, the V gene TRBV9, with TRBD1 as a possible D gene (6 bases). The germline CDR1 and CDR2 sequences are SGDLS and YYNGEE. V lost 0 bases and J 3 bases, leaving 9 bases between the germline ends. The CDR3 sequence is 14 residues long. The CDR3 coding sequence is TGTGCCAGCAGCGTAGTACAGGGTTACACTGAAGCTTTCTTT. Its protein product is CASSVVQGYTEAFF.

V usage is TRBV6-5 and J usage is TRBJ2-7; perhaps TRBD2 as D (6 bases). The CDR3 consists of 12 residues. Trimming pared 10 bases from V and 5 bases from J, leaving 15 bases between. The germline V gene has CDR1 MNHEY and CDR2 SVGAGI. This CDR3 reads CANPGRPHEQYF. The CDR3 nucleotides are TGTGCCAACCCAGGGAGGCCCCACGAGCAGTACTTC.